Shown below are 28 T cell receptor beta chains from a single sample sequenced in a study of T cells in localized non-small cell lung cancer. Repertoires were generated with immunoSEQ multiplex PCR, while TCRdb's copy carries only in-frame clones and drops some. The sample records about 1,400 clones, under 25% being singletons. Sequenced here: normal lung tissue next to the tumor, sampled before any cancer treatment. These receptors all come from an older female donor with stage I squamous cell lung carcinoma.

Only a few counts were recorded for this clone. The chain uses TRBV6-8 and TRBJ2-7; D uncertain. V lost 6 bases to trimming and J lost 2 bases, with 17 bases between them. The germline gives CDR1 MNHGY, CDR2 SAAAGT. The length of the CDR3 is 15 residues. DNA of the CDR3: TGTGCCAGCAGCCAAAACGATCCCCCCGCCTACGAGCAGTACTTC. Its translation: CASSQNDPPAYEQYF.

This clone was counted a few times. The chain combines TRBV28 with TRBJ2-3; D gene unclear. The CDR3 spans 15 residues. In germline, CDR1 is MDHEN, CDR2 SYDVKM. V gave up 3 bases and J gave up 2 bases, with 12 bases separating them. The CDR3 protein is CASSLPTEITDTQYF. CDR3 in DNA: TGTGCCAGCAGTTTGCCGACCGAGATCACAGATACGCAGTATTTT.

J is TRBJ2-3 and V is TRBV11-3; 13 bases line up with TRBD2. Germline CDR1 reads SGHNT; CDR2 reads YENEEA. J was trimmed by 2 bases and V by 3 bases; bases with no gene match: 2. The length of the CDR3 is 16 residues. CDR3 nucleotides: TGTGCCAGCAGCTTCGGGACTAGCGGGACCACAGATACGCAGTATTTT. Translation: CASSFGTSGTTDTQYF.

About this clone: Other nucleotide sequences in the sample specify the same CDR3. The chain has TRBV19 and TRBJ2-6; D could derive from TRBD1 or TRBD2 (5 bases each). The length of the CDR3 is 16 residues. Trimming stripped 0 bases from V and 4 bases from J, with 10 bases between. Per germline, CDR1 LNHDA and CDR2 SQIVND (reference sequence). The CDR3 sequence is CASSIEGRAGANVLTF. The CDR3 DNA reads TGTGCCAGTAGTATAGAGGGACGGGCCGGGGCCAACGTCCTGACTTTC.

This clone qualifies as medium-sized. The chain employs TRBV11-3 and TRBJ2-3; either TRBD1 or TRBD2 may supply D (6 bases each). Germline V gene sequence: CDR1 SGHNT, CDR2 YENEEA. There are 17 residues in the CDR3. Deletions cut 5 bases from V and 5 bases from J, with 23 bases between. Written as DNA, the CDR3 is TGTGCCAGCAGCACTTACGGCCGGGGGCAGGAAGTAGATACGCAGTATTTT. Residues: CASSTYGRGQEVDTQYF.

This clone ranks as medium-sized. CDR3 region: CASSLAYSTYEQYF. The CDR3 region has the DNA TGTGCCAGCAGCTTGGCGTACTCCACATACGAGCAGTACTTC. The chain carries TRBV11-3 and TRBJ2-7; unclear D gene. V was cut by 3 bases and J by 4 bases, with 13 bases left in between. The length of the CDR3 is 14 residues. Germline V lookup: CDR1 SGHNT, CDR2 YENEEA.

This clone was seen only a few times. CDR3 DNA sequence: TGTGCCAGCAGCGGACAGGGGGCCTACGAGCAGTACTTC. It translates to CASSGQGAYEQYF. V and J are TRBV9 and TRBJ2-7, with 9 positions matching TRBD1. This CDR3 comprises 13 residues. Germline CDR1 and CDR2: SGDLS and YYNGEE. J was trimmed by 2 bases and V by 3 bases; bases with no gene match: 0.

The CDR3 reads CASSPPRAGLEEKLFF. The CDR3 bases are TGTGCCAGCAGCCCCCCAAGGGCCGGGCTTGAGGAAAAACTGTTTTTT. J is TRBJ1-4 and V is TRBV11-3; D gene ambiguous. From germline, CDR1 is SGHNT and CDR2 YENEEA. The length of the CDR3 is 16 residues. Trimming took off 5 bases at V and 8 bases at J, with 21 bases between the two ends. Complete variable domain (other parts from reference TRBV11-3 and TRBJ1-4): EAGVVQSPRYKIIEKKQPVAFWCNPISGHNTLYWYLQNLGQGPELLIRYENEEAVDDSQLPKDRFSAERLKGVDSTLKIQPAELGDSAVYLCASSPPRAGLEEKLFFGSGTQLSVL.

The gene calls are TRBV30 and TRBJ1-4, with a weak D call TRBD1 (6 bases). The CDR3 has 15 residues. The germline gives CDR1 GTSNPN, CDR2 SVGIG (reference sequence). V gave up 1 base and J gave up 6 bases, with 15 bases separating them. The CDR3, as DNA: TGTGCCTGGAGTGGGACAGCCGGGGTGGATGAAAAACTGTTTTTT. It encodes CAWSGTAGVDEKLFF.

This clone was seen only a few times. The V gene is TRBV11-3, the J gene TRBJ2-6; 9 bases fit TRBD1. CDR3 length equals 18 residues. Germline values: CDR1 SGHNT, CDR2 YENEEA. The V and J ends lost 3 bases and 0 bases, in that order; junction bases with no gene match: 6. The CDR3 is CASSFSGTGISGANVLTF. Here the CDR3 DNA reads TGTGCCAGCAGCTTTTCCGGGACAGGGATCTCTGGGGCCAACGTCCTGACTTTC.

This clone was found a few times. The V gene is TRBV6-8, the J gene TRBJ2-1; 7 bases align to TRBD2. V lost 5 bases to trimming and J lost 6 bases; unmatched junction nucleotides: 10. The germline V gene has CDR1 MNHGY and CDR2 SAAAGT. The CDR3 is 15 residues long. CDR3 in DNA: TGTGCCAGCAGTCCCGGGGAGCGGGAAGCCAATGAGCAGTTCTTC. As protein: CASSPGEREANEQFF.

In its sample, this clone was seen a few times. J is TRBJ1-1 and V is TRBV6-1, with D unresolved. V lost 1 base and J 2 bases, leaving 8 bases between the germline ends. This CDR3 is 14 amino acids long. CDR1 and CDR2 from the germline V gene are MNHNS and SASEGT. The DNA of the CDR3 is TGTGCCAGCAGTGAAGGGACTACTAACACTGAAGCTTTCTTT. Protein: CASSEGTTNTEAFF.

V usage is TRBV11-3 and J usage is TRBJ1-3; 7 bases fit TRBD1. V shed 5 bases, J shed 0 bases, and the junction held 10 bases outside the gene matches. This CDR3 is built from 17 residues. Germline CDR1 reads SGHNT; CDR2 reads YENEEA. The DNA for the CDR3 is TGTGCCAGCAGCGCGACGTCGACAGGGCTCTCTGGAAACACCATATATTTT. This gives the protein CASSATSTGLSGNTIYF.

The chain employs TRBV19 and TRBJ1-2; 7 bases match TRBD1. CDR1 is LNHDA, CDR2 SQIVND, per germline (reference sequence). V gave up 8 bases and J gave up 4 bases; unmatched junction bases: 10. CDR3 length: 14 residues. In nucleotides, the CDR3 is TGTGCCAGTTTCTCGAGGGGGCGCGGCTATGGCTACACCTTC. Translation gives CASFSRGRGYGYTF.

This chain joins TRBV28 and TRBJ1-1, with D uncertain. The CDR3 is 14 residues long. V was trimmed by 5 bases and J by 3 bases, leaving 13 bases between them. CDR1 is MDHEN and CDR2 is SYDVKM in the germline V gene. The CDR3 protein is CASSKLTRDTEAFF. The CDR3 DNA sequence: TGTGCCAGCAGTAAACTTACAAGGGACACTGAAGCTTTCTTT.

The chain uses TRBV29-1 and TRBJ2-7; the match to TRBD2 covers 9 bases. The V segment lost 4 bases and the J segment 4 bases; nucleotides outside the gene matches: 5. The CDR3 is 13 amino acids. CDR1 is SQVTM, CDR2 ANQGSEA, per germline. The CDR3 DNA follows: TGCAGCGTTGTCCCAGCGGGGGGTTACGAGCAGTACTTC. It encodes CSVVPAGGYEQYF.

This clone is deemed medium-sized. The gene calls are TRBV11-3 and TRBJ2-7, with D uncertain. The CDR3 totals 15 residues. Germline assignment: CDR1 SGHNT and CDR2 YENEEA. V was clipped by 4 bases and J by 4 bases, with 17 bases between them. This chain's CDR3 is CASSSPGPTVYEQYF. In nucleotides, the CDR3 is TGTGCCAGCAGCTCTCCGGGCCCTACGGTTTACGAGCAGTACTTC.

The chain couples TRBV11-3 to TRBJ1-6; 7 nucleotides agree with TRBD1. CDR3 length equals 14 residues. The germline V gene has CDR1 SGHNT and CDR2 YENEEA. The V segment lost 5 bases and the J segment 5 bases; nucleotides outside the gene matches: 3. CDR3 residues: CASSQGTDNSPLHF. The CDR3 nucleotides are TGTGCCAGCAGCCAGGGGACAGATAATTCACCCCTCCACTTT. Full variable domain (outside the CDR3, taken from reference TRBV11-3 and TRBJ1-6): EAGVVQSPRYKIIEKKQPVAFWCNPISGHNTLYWYLQNLGQGPELLIRYENEEAVDDSQLPKDRFSAERLKGVDSTLKIQPAELGDSAVYLCASSQGTDNSPLHFGNGTRLTVT.

This clone was detected a few times. The CDR3 nucleotides read TGTGCCAGCAGTGATGGGGACCTGCACTATGGCTACACCTTC. Protein sequence: CASSDGDLHYGYTF. V is TRBV25-1 and J is TRBJ1-2; D perhaps matches TRBD1 (5 bases). Germline V gene data show CDR1 as MGHDK and CDR2 as SYGVNS. The CDR3 is 14 residues long. With 3 bases removed from V and 3 bases from J, the gap between germline ends came to 11 bases.

Only a few counts were recorded for this clone. The chain combines TRBV4-1 with TRBJ1-4; no clear D gene. The CDR3 covers 17 residues. The V gene's germline CDR1 is MGHRA and CDR2 YSYEKL. The V gene lost 0 bases and the J gene lost 4 bases, with 15 bases spanning the gap. The CDR3 nucleotides read TGCGCCAGCAGCCAAGACCTAAATATTAGAAGTAATGAAAAACTGTTTTTT. It encodes CASSQDLNIRSNEKLFF.

The chain combines TRBV11-3 with TRBJ2-1; 9 bases are a match to TRBD2. Germline V gene lookup returns CDR1 SGHNT and CDR2 YENEEA. The CDR3 sequence is 16 residues long. V lost 6 bases, J lost 3 bases, and 9 bases stayed unmatched. This CDR3 reads CASREPLAGNYNEQFF. The CDR3 bases are TGTGCCAGCAGGGAGCCCCTAGCGGGGAACTACAATGAGCAGTTCTTC.

Only a few counts were recorded for this clone. The CDR3 here is CASTIERGNTEAFF. The CDR3 coding sequence is TGTGCCAGCACAATAGAGCGCGGGAACACTGAAGCTTTCTTT. This chain links TRBV11-3 with TRBJ1-1; D not resolved. The CDR3 length is 14 residues. In germline, CDR1 is SGHNT, CDR2 YENEEA. Trimming pared 7 bases from V and 1 base from J, leaving 13 bases between.

The V gene is TRBV28, the J gene TRBJ2-2; TRBD2 matches at 16 bases. The germline CDR1 and CDR2 sequences are MDHEN and SYDVKM. V trimming: 6 bases; J trimming: 2 bases; junction bases outside the gene matches: 3. The CDR3 has 17 residues. CDR3 residues: CASRGLAGGLNTGELFF. CDR3 nucleotide sequence: TGTGCCAGCAGGGGACTAGCGGGAGGGCTAAACACCGGGGAGCTGTTTTTT. The variable domain in full, with the rest retrieved from reference TRBV28 and TRBJ2-2, is DVKVTQSSRYLVKRTGEKVFLECVQDMDHENMFWYRQDPGLGLRLIYFSYDVKMKEKGDIPEGYSVSREKKERFSLILESASTNQTSMYLCASRGLAGGLNTGELFFGEGSRLTVL.

A few counts support this clone. This sequence joins TRBV7-2 and TRBJ1-1; D unclear. Between the trimmed V and J ends, which lost 5 bases and 0 bases, there was a span of 7 bases. This CDR3 region has 13 residues. Germline V gives CDR1 SGHTA, CDR2 FQGNSA. The CDR3 spells CASSKQLNTEAFF. The CDR3 DNA follows: TGTGCCAGCAGCAAACAGTTGAACACTGAAGCTTTCTTT.

This rearrangement joins TRBV11-3 to TRBJ1-2; tentative D call: TRBD1 (5 bases). Trimming left V 2 bases short and J 6 bases short, with 13 bases between. Germline lookup yields CDR1 SGHNT and CDR2 YENEEA. The CDR3 has 14 amino acids. CDR3 DNA sequence: TGTGCCAGCAGCTTAAGAGGCCGGGGGGATGGCTACACCTTC. Its protein product is CASSLRGRGDGYTF.

Only a few counts were recorded for this clone. V gene TRBV6-8 combines with J gene TRBJ2-3; 10 nucleotides agree with TRBD1. The CDR3 has 16 amino acids. The J segment lost 4 bases and the V segment lost 5 bases, leaving 9 bases of the junction unmatched. Germline CDR1 and CDR2: MNHGY and SAAAGT. CDR3 amino acids: CASSDQGTGAADTQYF. In DNA form, the CDR3 reads TGTGCCAGCAGTGATCAAGGGACAGGGGCAGCAGATACGCAGTATTTT.

This clone is medium-sized by share. This chain joins TRBV11-3 and TRBJ1-1; TRBD1 matches at 10 bases. V lost 5 bases, J lost 1 base, and 7 bases stayed unmatched. The CDR3 has 16 residues. Looked up from germline, CDR1 is SGHNT and CDR2 is YENEEA. The CDR3 coding sequence is TGTGCCAGCAGCCCGACAGGGGGCTTTGCGAACACTGAAGCTTTCTTT. Its protein is CASSPTGGFANTEAFF.

CDR3 sequence reads: CASSLTMTGGGYGYTF. CDR3 in DNA: TGTGCCAGCAGCTTAACTATGACAGGGGGCGGCTATGGCTACACCTTC. This chain links TRBV11-3 with TRBJ1-2; 10 nucleotides match TRBD1. The CDR3 covers 16 residues. With 2 bases clipped from V and 4 bases from J, the junction kept 7 bases outside the gene matches. Germline CDR1 and CDR2: SGHNT and YENEEA.